This T cell receptor (beta chain) was sequenced for a study of T cell responses to AZD1222 COVID-19 vaccine. As regards this clone: What it binds is unknown.

This CDR3 contains 14 residues. V lost 3 bases, J lost 1 base, and 9 bases lay in between. Germline CDR1 KGHSH, CDR2 LQKENI. Sequencing used immunoSEQ multiplex PCR; TCRdb keeps in-frame clones, though not all of them. Counted here are some 180,000 clones, about 89% occurring once; the ten biggest clones make up approximately 1.7%. General observations from the study: The repertoires were collected only after the peak T cell response.

This TCR derives from an adult who received the AZD1222 COVID-19 vaccine. The chain uses TRBV18 and TRBJ1-1; TRBD1 might be the D (5 bases). Material: peripheral blood, obtained 28 days after the second AZD1222 dose. CDR3 sequence: CASSPRGENTEAFF. The CDR3 DNA reads TGTGCCAGCTCACCGAGGGGAGAGAACACTGAAGCTTTCTTT. The full variable domain, with the rest looked up from reference TRBV18 and TRBJ1-1, is NAGVMQNPRHLVRRRGQEARLRCSPMKGHSHVYWYRQLPEEGLKFMVYLQKENIIDESGMPKERFSAEFPKEGPSILRIQQVVRGDSAAYFCASSPRGENTEAFFGQGTRLTVV.